This T cell receptor (beta chain) was sequenced for a study of blood T cell repertoires in COVID-19. Overall study context: Collection of acute and convalescent COVID-19 samples took place in the United States, Italy and Spain. PBMCs, B-cell-depleted T cells, or T cells were the source of the cDNA or gDNA that made up the material.

How the authors handled the data: Reference gene primer amplification gave estimated nucleated cell counts. Using immunoSEQ multiplex PCR, the repertoire was profiled, and TCRdb retains in-frame clones only, with some absent. D and trimming come from the DNA, and the V and J calls and clone size come from that table. Altogether about 200,000 clones are present, about 85% being singletons, with the ten largest covering almost 5%. In regard to this clone: The same CDR3 is also encoded by other DNA sequences in this sample.

Looked up from germline, CDR1 is MNHEY and CDR2 is SVGEGT. The CDR3 loop spans 13 amino acids. Trimming cost V 2 bases and J 3 bases; bases outside gene matches: 0. The clonotype originates from a woman aged 80 or over with acute or convalescent COVID-19. Sequencing was done on a sample of peripheral blood. The chain employs TRBV6-2 or TRBV6-3 and TRBJ1-2; 7 positions agree with TRBD1. The DNA of the CDR3 is TGTGCCAGCAGTTACACAGGGGACTATGGCTACACCTTC. Translation: CASSYTGDYGYTF.